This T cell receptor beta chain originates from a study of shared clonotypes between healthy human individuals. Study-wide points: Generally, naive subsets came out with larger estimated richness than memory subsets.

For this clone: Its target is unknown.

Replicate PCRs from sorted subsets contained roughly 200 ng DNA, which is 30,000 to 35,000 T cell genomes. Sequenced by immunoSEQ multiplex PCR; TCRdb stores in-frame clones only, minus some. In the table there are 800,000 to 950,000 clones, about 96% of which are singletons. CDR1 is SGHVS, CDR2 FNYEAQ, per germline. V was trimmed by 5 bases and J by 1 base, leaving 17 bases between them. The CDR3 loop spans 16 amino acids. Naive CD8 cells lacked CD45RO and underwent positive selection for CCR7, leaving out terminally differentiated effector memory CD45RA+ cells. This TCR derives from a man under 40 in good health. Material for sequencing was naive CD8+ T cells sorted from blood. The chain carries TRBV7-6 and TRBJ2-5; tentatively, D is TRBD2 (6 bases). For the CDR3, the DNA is TGTGCCAGCAGCCCTGAGGGTGCGGGGATCCAAGAGACCCAGTACTTC. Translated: CASSPEGAGIQETQYF.